This T cell receptor (beta chain) originates from a study of T cells in Graves' hyperthyroidism and ophthalmopathy (dated by TCRdb to 2018 to 2020). Some background on the complete study: Peripheral blood was sampled at the time of initial diagnosis, prior to any treatment. To identify TCR V-J signatures that set the groups apart, the researchers used a discovery cohort of more than 95 patients, made up of some 41 with Graves' ophthalmopathy and 57 with stable Graves' hyperthyroidism. Prospective prediction of ophthalmopathy was tested in an independent validation cohort of some 20 hyperthyroidism patients and 15 to 17 patients who later progressed to ophthalmopathy. The approximately 90 discovery patients were divided at random into training and test sets in a 7:3 ratio. Thyroid tissue and blood T-cell repertoires from about six Graves' hyperthyroidism patients were also compared in the study. After sampling, hyperthyroidism patients received methimazole starting at 30 mg daily, and ophthalmopathy patients received high-dose intravenous methylprednisolone. The paper reports TCR Vbeta CDR3 sequencing of over 120 peripheral blood samples: some 44 ophthalmopathy, under 80 hyperthyroidism and about 17 progressor patients.

This clonotype was observed many times. The antigen it binds to is not known. No per-base quality is available; no much larger clone lies one base away. Graves' hyperthyroidism was defined as stable when no progression to ophthalmopathy occurred over 18 months of follow-up. Hyperthyroidism patients were aged 18 to 65 years and newly diagnosed, with disease duration of less than 2 months. Patients with uncontrolled infections, other autoimmune diseases, pregnancy or lactation were excluded. Clinical symptoms, serum thyroxine and TRAb, thyroid ultrasound, and orbital computed tomography formed the basis for the diagnoses. PBMCs were isolated from 7.5 to 10 ml of fresh peripheral blood by Ficoll-Paque density gradient centrifugation. Total RNA was extracted using Trizol reagent, and RNA quality was assessed on an Agilent 2100 Bioanalyzer. Amplification of TCR beta CDR3 regions was carried out from RNA transcripts. The TCR CDR3 was subjected to a first round of RT-PCR using the HTBI primer set and the Qiagen OneStep RT-PCR kit. Libraries were constructed in a second round of multiplex PCR, after which size selection and purification were performed. The libraries were sequenced on an Illumina HiSeq2000 using paired-end 100 bp reads. The authors' pipeline ran thus. SOAPnuke was used to process the raw data, throwing out any read that contained adapters or uncalled bases, had a mean Phred below 15, or lacked an exact constant-primer or identifier match. High-quality paired reads were merged using COPE v1.2.5, and each unique nucleotide sequence was defined as a clonotype. Clonotypes were aligned to IMGT TRBV, TRBD and TRBJ reference segments using MiTCR v1.1. Only V-J combinations with frequency above 0.0001, covering approximately 99% of repertoires, were analysed. The TCS score was defined as F50 (clonal expansion) divided by E x V (chaos), with BLOSUM62-based TCRdist calculated between CDR3 peptides within each V-J. Welch's t-statistics and random forest reduced roughly 540 V-J features to under 15, which were used in a naive Bayes classifier (R e1071). TCRdb reprocessed the public reads (quality trimming at Q25 with fastp, clone calling with MiXCR) and kept in-frame beta chains. A single entry per CDR3 protein holds the most common genes and DNA from its merged rows. Here the V and J calls rest on TCRdb's processing, not on the authors' analysis. The sample table records approximately 380,000 distinct CDR3 sequences; over 15% of these occur just once. The ten top clones hold 3.7% of the sample.

Overall results and qualifications from the work: Most expanded thyroid clonotypes (frequency above 0.001) were also detected in blood, a finding suggesting that blood repertoires may reflect thyroid immune responses. In validation, the model predicted progression to ophthalmopathy a median of roughly 6.2 months before onset, with approximately 68% sensitivity and 72.22% specificity. Ophthalmopathy was separated from stable hyperthyroidism by a 13 V-J signature model, with roughly 88% sensitivity and about 81% specificity obtained in cross-validation and 80%/75% obtained in testing. Sample size was not statistically predetermined, and blinding of investigators to group allocation was not performed.

CDR1 and CDR2 are drawn from the germline V gene: MGHRA, YSYEKL. The CDR3 numbers 13 residues from cysteine through phenylalanine. The sequence is cut down to CDR3 DNA, 39 bases in frame from base 1. V is shortened by 0 bases, J by 6 bases, and the region joining them spans 8 bases. The V gene is TRBV4-1 and the J gene is TRBJ1-1, with the D gene too uncertain to name. The receptor comes from a woman younger than 30 with Graves' hyperthyroidism. Sequencing input: blood. The DNA is as follows: TGCGCCAGCAGCCAAGAGGTGGCAGCTGAAGCTTTCTTT. This is translated as CASSQEVAAEAFF.